This T cell receptor beta chain was sequenced in a study of T-cell memory formation after mild COVID-19. This clonotype has a count of ten or more. MiXCR was run by TCRdb on the 5' RACE reads, yielding one entry per CDR3 protein. This sample yields about 290,000 distinct CDR3 sequences, of which more than 15% are seen a single time; 22% belongs to the top ten. This CDR3 region has 13 residues. V gave up 6 bases and J gave up 6 bases, with 12 bases separating them. The source of this sequence is a man aged 18-30 years who had mild COVID-19 (a few samples of this study predate the infection). Cell type and time point are not known. The chain carries TRBV12-3 or TRBV12-4 and TRBJ1-5; tentatively, D is TRBD1 (6 bases). Source material: PBMCs or a T cell subset sorted from them (not recorded which). The CDR3 loop reads CASRATGRQPQHF. CDR3 nucleotides: TGTGCCAGCAGAGCCACAGGGCGTCAGCCCCAGCATTTT.